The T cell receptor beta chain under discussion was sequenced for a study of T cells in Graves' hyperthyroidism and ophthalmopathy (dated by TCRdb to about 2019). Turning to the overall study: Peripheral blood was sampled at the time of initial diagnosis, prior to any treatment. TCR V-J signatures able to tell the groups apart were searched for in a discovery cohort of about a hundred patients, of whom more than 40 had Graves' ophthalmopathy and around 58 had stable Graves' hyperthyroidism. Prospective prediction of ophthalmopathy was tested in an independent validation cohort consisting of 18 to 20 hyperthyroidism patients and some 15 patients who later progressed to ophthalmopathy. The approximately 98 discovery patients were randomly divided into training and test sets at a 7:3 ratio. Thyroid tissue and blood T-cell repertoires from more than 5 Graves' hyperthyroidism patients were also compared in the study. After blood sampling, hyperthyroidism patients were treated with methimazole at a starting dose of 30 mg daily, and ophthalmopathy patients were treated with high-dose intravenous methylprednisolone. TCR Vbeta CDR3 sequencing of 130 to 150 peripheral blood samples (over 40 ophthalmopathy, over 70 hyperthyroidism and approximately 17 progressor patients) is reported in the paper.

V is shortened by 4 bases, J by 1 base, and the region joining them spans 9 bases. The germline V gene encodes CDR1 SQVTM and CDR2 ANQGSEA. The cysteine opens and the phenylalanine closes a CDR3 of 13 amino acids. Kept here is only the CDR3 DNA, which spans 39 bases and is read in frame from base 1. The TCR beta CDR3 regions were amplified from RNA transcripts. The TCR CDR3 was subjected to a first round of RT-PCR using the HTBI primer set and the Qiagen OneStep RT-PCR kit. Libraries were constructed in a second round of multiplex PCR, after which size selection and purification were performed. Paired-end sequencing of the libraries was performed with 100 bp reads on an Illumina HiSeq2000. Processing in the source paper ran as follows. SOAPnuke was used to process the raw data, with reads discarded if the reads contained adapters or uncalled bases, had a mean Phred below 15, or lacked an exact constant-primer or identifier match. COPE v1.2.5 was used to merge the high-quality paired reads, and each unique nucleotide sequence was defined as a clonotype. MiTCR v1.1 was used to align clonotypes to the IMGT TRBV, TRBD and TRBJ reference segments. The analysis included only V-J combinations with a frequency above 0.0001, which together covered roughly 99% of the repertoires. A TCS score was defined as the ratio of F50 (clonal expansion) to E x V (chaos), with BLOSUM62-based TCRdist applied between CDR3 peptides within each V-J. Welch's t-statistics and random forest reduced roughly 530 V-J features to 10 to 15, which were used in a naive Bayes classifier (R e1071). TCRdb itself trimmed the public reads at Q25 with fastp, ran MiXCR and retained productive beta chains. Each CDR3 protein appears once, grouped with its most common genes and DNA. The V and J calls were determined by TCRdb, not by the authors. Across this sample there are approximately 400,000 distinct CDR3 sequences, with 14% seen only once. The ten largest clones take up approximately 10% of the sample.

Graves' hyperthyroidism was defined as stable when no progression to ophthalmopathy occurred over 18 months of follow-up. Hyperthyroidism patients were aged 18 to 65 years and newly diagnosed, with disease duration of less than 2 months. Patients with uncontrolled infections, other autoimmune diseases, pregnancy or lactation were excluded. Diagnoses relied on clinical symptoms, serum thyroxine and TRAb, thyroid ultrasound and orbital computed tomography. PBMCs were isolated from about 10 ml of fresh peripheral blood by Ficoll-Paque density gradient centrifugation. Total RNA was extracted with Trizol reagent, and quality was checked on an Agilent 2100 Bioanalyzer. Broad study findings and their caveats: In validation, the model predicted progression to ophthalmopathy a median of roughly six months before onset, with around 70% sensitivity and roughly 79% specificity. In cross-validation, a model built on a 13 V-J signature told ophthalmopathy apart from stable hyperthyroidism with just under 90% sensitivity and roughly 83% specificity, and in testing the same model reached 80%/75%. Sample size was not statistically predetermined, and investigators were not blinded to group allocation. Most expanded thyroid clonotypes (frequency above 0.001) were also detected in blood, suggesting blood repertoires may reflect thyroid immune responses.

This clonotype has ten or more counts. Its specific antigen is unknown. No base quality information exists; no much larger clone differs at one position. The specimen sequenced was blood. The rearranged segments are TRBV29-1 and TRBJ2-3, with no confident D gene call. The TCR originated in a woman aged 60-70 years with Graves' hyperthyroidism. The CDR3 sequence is CSVGVGRTDTQYF. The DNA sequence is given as TGCAGCGTTGGTGTAGGGCGCACAGATACGCAGTATTTT.